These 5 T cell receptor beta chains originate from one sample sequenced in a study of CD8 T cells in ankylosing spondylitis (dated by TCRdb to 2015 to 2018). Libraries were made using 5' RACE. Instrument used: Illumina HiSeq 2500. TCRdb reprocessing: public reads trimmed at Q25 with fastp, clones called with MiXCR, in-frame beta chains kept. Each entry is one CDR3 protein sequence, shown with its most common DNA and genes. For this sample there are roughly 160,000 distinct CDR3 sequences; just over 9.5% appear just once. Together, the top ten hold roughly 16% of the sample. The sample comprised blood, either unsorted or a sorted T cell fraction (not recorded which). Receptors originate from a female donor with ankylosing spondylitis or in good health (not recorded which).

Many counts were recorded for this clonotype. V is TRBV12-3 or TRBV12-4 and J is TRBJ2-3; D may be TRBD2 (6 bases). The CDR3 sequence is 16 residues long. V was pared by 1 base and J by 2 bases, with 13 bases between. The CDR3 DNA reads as TGTGCCAGCAGTTTAGGGTATAGCGGCCCCACAGATACGCAGTATTTT. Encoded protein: CASSLGYSGPTDTQYF.

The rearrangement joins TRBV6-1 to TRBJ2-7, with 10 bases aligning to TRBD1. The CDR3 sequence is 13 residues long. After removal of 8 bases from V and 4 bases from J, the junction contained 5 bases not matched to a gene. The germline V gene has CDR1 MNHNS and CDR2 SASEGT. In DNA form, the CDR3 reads TGTGCCAGCGGCTGGGACAGGGGATACGAGCAGTACTTC. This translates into CASGWDRGYEQYF.

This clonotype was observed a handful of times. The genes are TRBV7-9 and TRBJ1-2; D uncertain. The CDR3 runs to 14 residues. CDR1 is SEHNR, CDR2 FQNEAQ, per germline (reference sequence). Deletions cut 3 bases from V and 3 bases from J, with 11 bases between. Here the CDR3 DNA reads TGTGCCAGCAGCTTTTCAACAGAAGACTATGGCTACACCTTC. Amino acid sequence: CASSFSTEDYGYTF.

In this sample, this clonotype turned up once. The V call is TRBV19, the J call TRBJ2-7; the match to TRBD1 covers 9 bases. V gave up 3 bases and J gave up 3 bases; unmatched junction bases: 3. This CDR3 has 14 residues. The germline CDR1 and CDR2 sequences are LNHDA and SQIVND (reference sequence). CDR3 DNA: TGTGCCAGTAGTATGCCGGGACAGGGCTACGAGCAGTACTTC. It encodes CASSMPGQGYEQYF.

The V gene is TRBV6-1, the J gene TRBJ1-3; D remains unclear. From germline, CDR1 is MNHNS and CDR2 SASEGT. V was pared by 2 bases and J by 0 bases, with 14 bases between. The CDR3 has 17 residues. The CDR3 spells CASSEYPVWSSGNTIYF. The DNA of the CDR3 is TGTGCCAGCAGTGAATATCCCGTCTGGAGCTCTGGAAACACCATATATTTT.